This is a list of T cell receptor beta chains from one sample in a study of regulatory T cells in long-lasting Graves disease. TCRdb ran MiXCR on the multiplex PCR reads and lists one entry per CDR3 protein. The sample holds some 450,000 distinct CDR3 sequences, about 17% seen once. The sample was also linked to a second study, of T cells in Graves' hyperthyroidism and ophthalmopathy.

The sample here was peripheral blood mononuclear cells (PBMCs), taken at new diagnosis, from a patient treated with antithyroid drugs. The receptor set was obtained from a woman aged 25-40 years with Graves disease. Both conserved end residues are part of each CDR3. D genes are given only for firm matches. Clone size is given for some rows only: seen once, a few or many times, or a class if the clone is expanded.

D gene	V gene	clone size	J gene	CDR3 DNA	CDR3 protein
TRBD1	TRBV12-3/TRBV12-4	many	TRBJ1-1	TGTGCCAGCAGTGGAGGGGGCGCGACTGAAGCTTTCTTT	CASSGGGATEAFF
TRBD2	TRBV30	once	TRBJ2-2	TGTGCCTGGACTAGCGGGAGGGCCCGGAGCGCCGGGGAGCTGTTTTTT	CAWTSGRARSAGELFF
-	TRBV3-1	-	TRBJ1-4	TGTGCCAGCAGCCACGTGACTAATGAAAAACTGTTTTTT	CASSHVTNEKLFF
-	TRBV6-9	many	TRBJ1-1	TGTGCCAGCAGTTACGTTCGGCCAGGGGAAATGAACACTGAAGCTTTCTTT	CASSYVRPGEMNTEAFF
-	TRBV5-1	few	TRBJ2-3	TGCGCCAGCAGCTTGGCCGTAGGGGGTTGGGCAGATACGCAGTATTTT	CASSLAVGGWADTQYF
-	TRBV12-3/TRBV12-4	many	TRBJ1-1	TGTGCCAGCAGTTTTATCTTCCAATCAAACACTGAAGCTTTCTTT	CASSFIFQSNTEAFF
TRBD1	TRBV27	many	TRBJ2-5	TGTGCCAGCAGTGGCCAGGGGGCTCTTTTTGGCGAGACCCAGTACTTC	CASSGQGALFGETQYF
TRBD1	TRBV7-9	-	TRBJ2-1	TGTGCCAGCGCCGGGACAGGGAGCTCCTACAATGAGCAGTTCTTC	CASAGTGSSYNEQFF
-	TRBV9	many	TRBJ1-1	TGTGCCAGCAGCGTATCTGGGATAACGAACACTGAAGCTTTCTTT	CASSVSGITNTEAFF
TRBD2	TRBV7-9	many	TRBJ2-1	TGTGCCAGCAGCTTAGGCCGGGAGGGCCTTAATGAGCAGTTCTTC	CASSLGREGLNEQFF
-	TRBV6-1	many	TRBJ1-3	TGTGCCAGCAGATTAGATCGTTTCGGAGACACCATATATTTT	CASRLDRFGDTIYF
TRBD2	TRBV5-4	-	TRBJ2-5	TGTGCCAGCAGCTTGGCCGGGAGGGGCCGAGAGACCCAGTACTTC	CASSLAGRGRETQYF
-	TRBV15	few	TRBJ1-5	TGTGCCACCAGCAGAGATCTTCAGGTTTCCCAGCCCCAGCATTTT	CATSRDLQVSQPQHF
TRBD2	TRBV6-5	many	TRBJ2-3	TGTGCCAGCAGTTACGGGTACCGGGAGGGCCTCGGTTTAGATACGCAGTATTTT	CASSYGYREGLGLDTQYF
TRBD2	TRBV11-2	few	TRBJ2-3	TGTGCCAGCAGCTTAAATAGCGGGGAGGGCACAGATACGCAGTATTTT	CASSLNSGEGTDTQYF
-	TRBV12-3/TRBV12-4	-	TRBJ1-1	TGTGCCACAAAACAGGGCTACACTGAAGCTTTCTTT	CATKQGYTEAFF
-	TRBV5-4	many	TRBJ2-3	TGTGCCAGCAGCCCGACGGTTCATGGAGATACGCAGTATTTT	CASSPTVHGDTQYF
TRBD1	TRBV5-1	many	TRBJ2-3	TGCGCCAGCAGCACGGGACAGGTCCGCACAGATACGCAGTATTTT	CASSTGQVRTDTQYF
TRBD2	TRBV10-3	many	TRBJ2-1	TGTGCCATCGAGAGCGGGAGTTCCTACAATGAGCAGTTCTTC	CAIESGSSYNEQFF
-	TRBV6-2/TRBV6-3	many	TRBJ2-2	TGTGCCAGCAGCTACGGGGCAGGAGAGAACACCGGGGAGCTGTTTTTT	CASSYGAGENTGELFF
-	TRBV28	many	TRBJ2-1	TGTGCGTCTAAGATACACACCTTATACAATGAGCAGTTCTTC	CASKIHTLYNEQFF
-	TRBV30	many	TRBJ1-1	TGTGCCTGGGACCAGGGCATGAACACTGAAGCTTTCTTT	CAWDQGMNTEAFF
-	TRBV3-1	many	TRBJ1-2	TGTGCCAGCAGCCAAGAGGCGACACCGCAGTTC	CASSQEATPQF
-	TRBV2	many	TRBJ1-2	TGTGCCAGCAGTGCTACCCCCGGCTATGGCTACACCTTC	CASSATPGYGYTF
-	TRBV4-2	-	TRBJ2-2	TGTGCCAGCAGCCAAGGAGACAACACCGGGGAGCTGTTTTTT	CASSQGDNTGELFF
-	TRBV27	many	TRBJ1-1	TGTGCCAGCAGTTTATCCGAGACGGGGTGGGGAACGGGTGAAGCTTTCTTT	CASSLSETGWGTGEAFF
TRBD1	TRBV20-1	few	TRBJ1-5	TGCAGTGCTACGGGGACAGCAAGTCAGCCCCAGCATTTT	CSATGTASQPQHF
-	TRBV27	many	TRBJ2-3	TGTGCCAGCAGTTTATCCTCGAGCCTAGATACGCAGTATTTT	CASSLSSSLDTQYF
TRBD1	TRBV5-1	-	TRBJ1-5	TGCGCCAGCAGCTTGGGGGGGACAGGGGGAGATAGCAATCAGCCCCAGCATTTT	CASSLGGTGGDSNQPQHF
-	TRBV7-9	few	TRBJ2-3	TGTGCCAGCAGCGCCTCCGGACGAACGGGGCATACGCAGTATTTT	CASSASGRTGHTQYF
-	TRBV10-3	-	TRBJ2-7	TGTGCCGTAGGGGGCGAGGGGGCGCGGGGGAACTACGAGCAGTACTTC	CAVGGEGARGNYEQYF
TRBD2	TRBV15	-	TRBJ2-2	TGTGCCACCAGCATAGGACCTGGGGGGGAGGGCGTCGGGGAGCTGTTTTTT	CATSIGPGGEGVGELFF
-	TRBV29-1	-	TRBJ2-1	TGCAGCGTTGACGGGACCTCATCCCCCCACAATGAGCAGTTCTTC	CSVDGTSSPHNEQFF
-	TRBV3-1	many	TRBJ1-2	TGTGCCAGCAGCCAAGAAGGGCGGAGGGGCTACACCTTC	CASSQEGRRGYTF
TRBD1	TRBV12-3/TRBV12-4	many	TRBJ2-3	TGTGCCAGCAGTCCCCGACAGGGGCCCACAGATACGCAGTATTTT	CASSPRQGPTDTQYF
-	TRBV10-3	once	TRBJ2-3	TGTGCCATCAGAGGGGACACAGATACGCAGTATTTT	CAIRGDTDTQYF
-	TRBV9	-	TRBJ1-2	TGTGCCAGCAGCGTAGATCTCGGGACGAACTATGGCTACACCTTC	CASSVDLGTNYGYTF